The 14 T cell receptor beta chains in this list originate from one sample, sequenced in a study of post-analysis software for immune sequencing data. For these TCRs, the target antigens are not known. Tagging with unique molecular identifiers was a feature of the TCR beta cDNA libraries. TCRdb used MiXCR to reprocess the PCR reads, holding one entry per CDR3 protein. This table holds under 200,000 distinct CDR3 sequences, roughly 30% found once. Study conclusions and caveats: Four to six TRBV segments, including TRBV5-6, TRBV5-1 and TRBV20-1, were more frequent in patients than controls.

Specimen: blood. The source is a girl younger than 18 with multiple sclerosis.

This chain uses TRBV11-2 with TRBJ2-1; unclear D gene. Trimming removed 3 bases at V and 4 bases at J, with 13 bases between. The length of the CDR3 is 15 residues. Germline V lookup: CDR1 SGHAT, CDR2 FQNNGV. CDR3 coding DNA: TGTGCCAGCAGCTTTGTTGCGGTGCAGTACAATGAGCAGTTCTTC. This sequence encodes CASSFVAVQYNEQFF.

The table lists this clonotype with a few counts. The chain joins TRBV5-1 to TRBJ2-1; D is perhaps TRBD2 (5 bases). Germline V gene data show CDR1 as SGHRS and CDR2 as YFSETQ. This CDR3 has 15 amino acids. The V and J ends lost 2 bases and 4 bases respectively, with 13 bases between them. CDR3 DNA: TGCGCCAGCAGCTTAGACCACGCGGGTTACAATGAGCAGTTCTTC. This encodes CASSLDHAGYNEQFF.

This clonotype showed up just a few times. A read error may be the cause here, since a much bigger clone is one base away. The V gene is TRBV11-2, the J gene TRBJ2-5; D is perhaps TRBD1 (6 bases). CDR1 SGHAT and CDR2 FQNNGV come from the germline V gene. This CDR3 spans 14 amino acids. V was pared by 5 bases and J by 11 bases, with 21 bases between. The CDR3 DNA reads as TGTGCCAGCAGCCGCCTAAGGGGGTCCTACGGGCAGTACTTC. Translated, it gives CASSRLRGSYGQYF.

This clonotype was seen at least ten times. The chain employs TRBV20-1 and TRBJ2-1; 14 positions match TRBD2. The CDR3 is made up of 19 amino acids. Germline V gene lookup returns CDR1 DFQATT and CDR2 SNEGSKA (reference sequence). Trimming cost V 5 bases and J 0 bases; bases outside gene matches: 12. CDR3 bases: TGCAGTGCTTTCCAACCGGGACTAGCGGGAGTAAGCTCCTACAATGAGCAGTTCTTC. Translated, it gives CSAFQPGLAGVSSYNEQFF.

This clonotype was counted a few times. The gene calls are TRBV7-9 and TRBJ1-6, with D perhaps matching TRBD1 (6 bases). Germline V gene lookup returns CDR1 SEHNR and CDR2 FQNEAQ (reference sequence). V lost 1 base to trimming and J lost 12 bases, with 16 bases between them. The CDR3 length is 15 residues. The CDR3 DNA is TGTGCCAGCAGCTTAGACAGAGGGGGTGGAAAACCCCTCCACTTT. Protein: CASSLDRGGGKPLHF.

The genes are TRBV2 and TRBJ1-1; 8 nucleotides match TRBD1. CDR1 is SNHLY and CDR2 is FYNNEI in the germline V gene. The V segment lost 4 bases and the J segment 7 bases; nucleotides outside the gene matches: 5. The CDR3 totals 13 residues. The CDR3 spells CASSGQGLGEAFF. CDR3 nucleotide sequence: TGTGCCAGCAGTGGACAGGGGCTGGGTGAAGCTTTCTTT.

Remarks on this clonotype: Its ends do not fully match the called genes, so a read error is possible. Here the CDR3 reads CASSPGISTGEKLFF. In DNA form, the CDR3 reads TGTGCTAGCAGCCCGGGGATCTCAACGGGCGAAAAACTGTTTTTT. This chain uses TRBV7-7 with TRBJ1-4; D is uncertain. This CDR3 comprises 15 residues. Looked up from germline, CDR1 is SSHAT and CDR2 is FNYEAQ (reference sequence).

With regard to this clonotype: Possible read error: a much larger clone is one base away. The chain couples TRBV5-1 to TRBJ2-1, with 11 nucleotides matching TRBD2. The J call may not be correct, given that the DNA end is closer to TRBJ2-7. Germline V lookup: CDR1 SGHRS, CDR2 YFSETQ. CDR3 length equals 15 residues. CDR3 DNA: TGCGCCAGCAGCGGGACTAGCGGAGGTTACAATGAGCAGTACTTC. The encoded protein is CASSGTSGGYNEQYF.

As concerns this clonotype: A single base separates this from a much larger clone, so it may be a read error. The chain recombines TRBV12-3 or TRBV12-4 with TRBJ1-1, with D maybe TRBD1 (6 bases). The CDR3 extends over 14 amino acids. The DNA for the CDR3 is TGTGCCAACAGTCCCGCGGGGGGCCAATCCCGAGCTTTCTTT. Protein: CANSPAGGQSRAFF.

The chain combines TRBV10-3 with TRBJ2-1, with D perhaps TRBD2 (5 bases). This CDR3 is 13 amino acids long. The V end was cut by 0 bases, the J end by 7 bases, with 7 bases between. Germline CDR1 and CDR2: ENHRY and SYGVKD. The CDR3 sequence is CAISESTGNEQFF. Here the CDR3 DNA reads TGTGCCATCAGTGAGTCGACGGGGAATGAGCAGTTCTTC.

This clonotype was counted between two and nine times. An end of the junction does not agree with germline; a read error may underlie this. The chain uses TRBV20-1 and TRBJ2-3; TRBD2 might be the D (5 bases). In germline, CDR1 is DFQATT, CDR2 SNEGSKA (reference sequence). CDR3 length: 14 residues. As DNA, the CDR3 is TGCAGTGTTAGAGATTCCGGGGGCACAGATACGCAGTATTTT. It is translated as CSVRDSGGTDTQYF.

Turning to this clonotype: The junction and the germline gene differ at one end; a read error may be behind it. V and J are TRBV11-2 and TRBJ1-2; TRBD1 might be the D (5 bases). CDR3 length: 13 amino acids. Germline V gene data show CDR1 as SGHAT and CDR2 as FQNNGV. The CDR3 loop reads CAGSLGRDYGYTF. The CDR3 bases are TGTGCCGGCAGCCTGGGGCGGGACTATGGCTACACCTTC.

This clonotype showed up many times. V usage is TRBV20-1 and J usage is TRBJ2-7; D remains ambiguous. The V gene lost 3 bases and the J gene lost 12 bases, with 6 bases spanning the gap. The CDR3 length is 8 residues. Germline CDR1 DFQATT, CDR2 SNEGSKA (reference sequence). Here the CDR3 reads CSASRAYF. For the CDR3, the DNA is TGCAGTGCTAGTCGGGCGTACTTC.

This clonotype was detected many times. This chain joins TRBV29-1 and TRBJ1-1; 8 nucleotides align to TRBD1. Trimming cost V 7 bases and J 4 bases; bases outside gene matches: 5. Germline CDR1 is SQVTM and CDR2 is ANQGSEA. The CDR3 length is 12 residues. DNA for the CDR3: TGCAGCGCCCGACAGGGGCGCACTGAAGCTTTCTTT. It yields the protein CSARQGRTEAFF.